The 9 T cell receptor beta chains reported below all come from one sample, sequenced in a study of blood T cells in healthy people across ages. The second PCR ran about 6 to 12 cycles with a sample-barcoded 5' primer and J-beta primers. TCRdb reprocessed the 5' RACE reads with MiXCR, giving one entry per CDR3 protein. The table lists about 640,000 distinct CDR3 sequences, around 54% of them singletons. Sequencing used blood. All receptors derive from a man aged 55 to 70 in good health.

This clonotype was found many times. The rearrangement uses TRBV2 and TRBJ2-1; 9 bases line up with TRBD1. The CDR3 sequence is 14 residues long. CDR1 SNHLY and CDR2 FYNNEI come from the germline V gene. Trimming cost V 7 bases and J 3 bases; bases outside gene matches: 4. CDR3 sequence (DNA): TGTGCCAGCATGCCGGGACAGGGCTACAATGAGCAGTTCTTC. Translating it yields CASMPGQGYNEQFF.

In nucleotides, the CDR3 is TGTGCCAGCAGCTTGGGGCAGGAAAATTCACCCCTCCACTTT. Its translation: CASSLGQENSPLHF. This chain links TRBV5-8 with TRBJ1-6; D unclear. The CDR3 length is 14 residues. Trimming took 0 bases from V and 7 from J, leaving 8 bases between them. CDR1 SGHTS and CDR2 YDEGEE come from the germline V gene.

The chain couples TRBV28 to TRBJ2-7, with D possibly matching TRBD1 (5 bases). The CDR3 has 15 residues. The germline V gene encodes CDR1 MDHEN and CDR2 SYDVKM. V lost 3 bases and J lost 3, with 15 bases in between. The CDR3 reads CASSFQDRPYYEQYF. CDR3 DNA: TGTGCCAGCAGTTTCCAAGACAGACCGTACTACGAGCAGTACTTC.

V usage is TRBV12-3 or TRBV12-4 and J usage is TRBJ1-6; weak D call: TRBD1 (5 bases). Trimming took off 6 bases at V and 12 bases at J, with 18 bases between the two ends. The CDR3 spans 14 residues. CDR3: CASSPDTSRRPLHF. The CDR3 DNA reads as TGTGCCAGCAGCCCGGACACCTCAAGACGACCCCTCCACTTT.

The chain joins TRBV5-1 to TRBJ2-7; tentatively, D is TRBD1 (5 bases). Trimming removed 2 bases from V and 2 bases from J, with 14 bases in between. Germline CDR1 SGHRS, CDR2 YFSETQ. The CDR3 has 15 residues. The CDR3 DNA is TGCGCCAGCAGCTTAGATCCAGGGATCGCCTACGAGCAGTACTTC. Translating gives CASSLDPGIAYEQYF.

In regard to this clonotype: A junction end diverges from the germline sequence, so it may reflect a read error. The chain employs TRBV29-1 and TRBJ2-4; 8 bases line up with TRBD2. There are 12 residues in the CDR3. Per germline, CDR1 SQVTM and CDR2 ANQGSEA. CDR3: CSVEGSGGGLDF. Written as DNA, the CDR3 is TGCAGCGTTGAAGGATCGGGGGGGGGCCTGGACTTC.

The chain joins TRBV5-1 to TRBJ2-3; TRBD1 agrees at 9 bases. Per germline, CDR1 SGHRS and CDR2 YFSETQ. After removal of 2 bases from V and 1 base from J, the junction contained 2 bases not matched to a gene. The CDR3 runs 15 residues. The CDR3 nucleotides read TGCGCCAGCAGCTTCCGACAGGGGGGCACAGATACGCAGTATTTT. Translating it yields CASSFRQGGTDTQYF.

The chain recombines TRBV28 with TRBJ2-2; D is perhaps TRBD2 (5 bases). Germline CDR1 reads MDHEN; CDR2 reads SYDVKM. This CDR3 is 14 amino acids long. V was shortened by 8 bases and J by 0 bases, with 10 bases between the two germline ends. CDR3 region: CASLGSSNTGELFF. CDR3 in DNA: TGTGCCAGCTTGGGGAGTTCGAACACCGGGGAGCTGTTTTTT.

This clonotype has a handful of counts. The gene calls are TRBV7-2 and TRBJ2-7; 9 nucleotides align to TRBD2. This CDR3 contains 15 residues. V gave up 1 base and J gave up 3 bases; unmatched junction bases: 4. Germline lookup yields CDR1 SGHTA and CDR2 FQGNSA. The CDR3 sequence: CASSLGSGGHYEQYF. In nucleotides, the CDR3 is TGTGCCAGCAGCTTAGGTAGCGGGGGCCACTACGAGCAGTACTTC.